This T cell receptor (beta chain) was sequenced during a study of cytomegalovirus exposure and HLA in healthy donors. In the study overall: From about 200 million T cells, an earlier analysis saw 117 million unique TCR beta sequences. Study results and limitations: What a later analysis reportedly showed was that an Asian-associated ancestry cluster had fewer N-insertions than the roughly 720-donor mean.

As for this clone: Its antigen is as yet unknown.

The length of the CDR3 is 16 residues. Trimming removed 4 bases from V and 5 bases from J; junction bases left unmatched: 10. Germline V gene data show CDR1 as SGDLS and CDR2 as YYNGEE. The PCR was carried out with 60 Vbeta primers and 13 Jbeta primers. Produced via immunoSEQ multiplex PCR; TCRdb's table is partial and in-frame only. The table lists about 130,000 clones, 80% of them singletons. Despite likely unrecorded immune exposures, the donors were nominally healthy at the time of sampling. The chain uses TRBV9 and TRBJ2-2, with 8 bases fitting TRBD1. The sequencing input was PBMCs. This sequence originates from a male donor in good health and CMV-seronegative. For the CDR3, the DNA is TGTGCCAGCAGCCCCTCCGGGACAGGCAGAACCGGGGAGCTGTTTTTT. Translating it yields CASSPSGTGRTGELFF.